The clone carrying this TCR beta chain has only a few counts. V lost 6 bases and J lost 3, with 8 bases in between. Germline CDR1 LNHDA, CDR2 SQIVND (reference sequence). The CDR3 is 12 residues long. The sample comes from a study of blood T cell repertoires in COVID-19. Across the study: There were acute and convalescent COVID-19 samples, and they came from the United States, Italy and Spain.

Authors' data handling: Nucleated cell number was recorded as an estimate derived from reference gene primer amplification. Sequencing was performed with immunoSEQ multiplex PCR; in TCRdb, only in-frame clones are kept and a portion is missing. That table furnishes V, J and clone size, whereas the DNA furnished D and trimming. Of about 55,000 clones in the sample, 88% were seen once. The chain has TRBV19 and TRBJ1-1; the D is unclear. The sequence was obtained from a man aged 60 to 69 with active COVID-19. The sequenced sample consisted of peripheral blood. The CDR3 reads CASRAGDTEAFF. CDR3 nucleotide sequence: TGTGCCAGTAGGGCCGGGGACACTGAAGCTTTCTTT. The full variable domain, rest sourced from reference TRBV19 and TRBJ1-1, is DGGITQSPKYLFRKEGQNVTLSCEQNLNHDAMYWYRQDPGQGLRLIYYSQIVNDFQKGDIAEGYSVSREKKESFPLTVTSAQKNPTAFYLCASRAGDTEAFFGQGTRLTVV.